A single sample gave rise to the 28 T cell receptor beta chains below, sequenced in a study of T cell responses to AZD1222 COVID-19 vaccine. The data were produced by immunoSEQ multiplex PCR, yet TCRdb's version contains in-frame clones alone and is incomplete. The repertoire holds 150,000 to 180,000 clones, with around 90% as singletons. The specimen was peripheral blood, collected on day 0 of AZD1222 vaccination. All receptors derive from an adult in good health.

CDR3 protein: CATSDFGETQYF. DNA for the CDR3: TGTGCCACCAGTGATTTCGGGGAGACCCAGTACTTC. The chain links TRBV24-1 to TRBJ2-5; D remains ambiguous. With 1 base removed from V and 5 bases from J, the gap between germline ends came to 4 bases. Germline V CDR1 and CDR2: KGHDR, SFDVKD. The CDR3 is made up of 12 amino acids.

The chain joins TRBV5-4 to TRBJ1-2; 8 bases agree with TRBD1. Germline values: CDR1 SGHNT, CDR2 YYREEE (reference sequence). The CDR3 covers 14 residues. J lost 2 bases, V lost 2 bases, and 2 bases had no gene match. The CDR3 protein is CASSLRTGNYGYTF. CDR3 nucleotide sequence: TGTGCCAGCAGCTTACGGACAGGGAACTATGGCTACACCTTC. The full variable domain, rest sourced from reference TRBV5-4 and TRBJ1-2, is ETGVTQSPTHLIKTRGQQVTLRCSSQSGHNTVSWYQQALGQGPQFIFQYYREEENGRGNFPPRFSGLQFPNYSSELNVNALELDDSALYLCASSLRTGNYGYTFGSGTRLTVV.

The V gene is TRBV5-1, the J gene TRBJ2-1, with D perhaps matching TRBD2 (6 bases). Germline V gives CDR1 SGHRS, CDR2 YFSETQ. There are 12 residues in the CDR3. V was cut by 1 base and J by 9 bases, with 8 bases left in between. CDR3 in DNA: TGCGCCAGCAGCTTGCTGGAGGGTGAGCAGTTCTTC. The encoded protein is CASSLLEGEQFF.

The chain employs TRBV4-3 and TRBJ1-5; the D gene is possibly TRBD1 (5 bases). CDR3 length: 15 residues. V was pared by 8 bases and J by 2 bases, with 16 bases between. Germline V gives CDR1 LGHNA, CDR2 YSLEER. This CDR3 is CASPLRGLGNQPQHF. The CDR3 DNA reads TGCGCCAGCCCTTTGAGGGGCTTAGGCAATCAGCCCCAGCATTTT.

The chain is built from TRBV7-3 and TRBJ1-1; D remains unclear. V lost 5 bases to trimming and J lost 1 base, with 14 bases between them. The germline gives CDR1 SGHTA, CDR2 FQGTGA. The CDR3 contains 15 residues. In nucleotides, the CDR3 is TGTGCCAGCAGCCCCAGGACGACGTCGAACACTGAAGCTTTCTTT. It specifies CASSPRTTSNTEAFF.

CDR3 loop: CSVDSLAGGEQFF. CDR3 DNA: TGCAGCGTTGACTCACTAGCGGGGGGAGAGCAGTTCTTC. V usage is TRBV29-1 and J usage is TRBJ2-1; 12 bases are a match to TRBD2. V was pared by 3 bases and J by 10 bases, with 4 bases of the junction left unmatched. Germline-derived CDR1 and CDR2 are SQVTM and ANQGSEA. This CDR3 is 13 amino acids long.

The V and J genes are TRBV5-4 and TRBJ1-1; 8 bases are a match to TRBD1. This CDR3 is 14 amino acids long. After removal of 5 bases from V and 1 base from J, the junction contained 4 bases not matched to a gene. From germline, CDR1 is SGHNT and CDR2 YYREEE (reference sequence). The CDR3 region is CASRPGTGNTEAFF. Written as DNA, the CDR3 is TGTGCCAGCAGGCCCGGGACAGGGAACACTGAAGCTTTCTTT.

This clone showed up just once. This rearrangement joins TRBV6-5 to TRBJ1-2; maybe TRBD1 (5 bases). The CDR3 loop spans 13 amino acids. The V and J ends lost 5 bases and 6 bases respectively, with 13 bases between them. Germline V CDR1 and CDR2: MNHEY, SVGAGI. The CDR3: CASSRVGGNGYTF. CDR3 nucleotide sequence: TGTGCCAGCAGTAGGGTCGGGGGGAATGGCTACACCTTC.

The chain joins TRBV6-4 to TRBJ2-5; TRBD1 aligns across 7 bases. Trimming took 4 bases from V and 2 from J; bases not matched to a gene: 7. Per germline, CDR1 MRHNA and CDR2 SNTAGT. The CDR3 is made up of 15 amino acids. CDR3 DNA sequence: TGTGCCAGCAGTGCGCCGTGGACAGGTCAAGAGACCCAGTACTTC. Protein sequence: CASSAPWTGQETQYF.

This chain joins TRBV12-3 or TRBV12-4 and TRBJ2-7; D unresolved. This CDR3 is 13 amino acids long. Trimming removed 3 bases from V and 0 bases from J, with 6 bases in between. As DNA, the CDR3 is TGTGCCAGCAGTTTCACAAGCTCCTACGAGCAGTACTTC. This encodes CASSFTSSYEQYF.

A remark on this clone: Distinct nucleotide sequences in the sample also encode this CDR3. The chain recombines TRBV18 with TRBJ1-3, with D uncertain. The CDR3 covers 15 residues. Germline-derived CDR1 and CDR2 are KGHSH and LQKENI. The ends were cut back, 3 bases at V and 1 base at J, with 10 bases in the middle. The CDR3 protein is CASSPRVNSGNTIYF. The CDR3 nucleotides are TGTGCCAGCTCACCGCGGGTAAATTCTGGAAACACCATATATTTT.

The chain is built from TRBV9 and TRBJ1-2, with 7 bases lining up with TRBD1. Trimming took 0 bases from V and 4 from J; bases not matched to a gene: 9. The CDR3 covers 16 residues. Germline CDR1 and CDR2: SGDLS and YYNGEE. The CDR3 sequence: CASSVEGGIQGYGYTF. The CDR3 nucleotides read TGTGCCAGCAGCGTAGAAGGGGGCATCCAGGGCTATGGCTACACCTTC. The full variable domain, with the rest looked up from reference TRBV9 and TRBJ1-2, is DSGVTQTPKHLITATGQRVTLRCSPRSGDLSVYWYQQSLDQGLQFLIQYYNGEERAKGNILERFSAQQFPDLHSELNLSSLELGDSALYFCASSVEGGIQGYGYTFGSGTRLTVV.

The rearrangement links TRBV27 to TRBJ1-1; D not resolved. V was cut by 3 bases and J by 1 base, with 9 bases left in between. The CDR3 covers 14 residues. Looked up from germline, CDR1 is MNHEY and CDR2 is SMNVEV (reference sequence). The CDR3 sequence is CASSFGQGNTEAFF. CDR3 nucleotides: TGTGCCAGCAGTTTTGGGCAAGGGAACACTGAAGCTTTCTTT.

The chain carries TRBV3-1 (or the pseudogene TRBV3-2) and TRBJ2-1; TRBD2 matches 10 bases. The CDR3 spans 16 residues. Germline trimming cut 4 bases from V and 5 bases from J; bases unmatched to any gene: 8. Germline V gene data show CDR1 as LGHDT and CDR2 as YNNKEL (reference sequence). The CDR3, as DNA: TGTGCCAGCAGCCTCTCTAGCGGGAGACTAAACAATGAGCAGTTCTTC. Translating gives CASSLSSGRLNNEQFF.

This chain joins TRBV4-1 and TRBJ1-2, with a tentative D call TRBD1 (5 bases). V lost 4 bases and J lost 2, with 20 bases in between. The germline V gene encodes CDR1 MGHRA and CDR2 YSYEKL. This CDR3 region has 17 residues. CDR3 bases: TGCGCCAGCAGCCCCGGACGGGCAGGGCGTAAAAACTATGGCTACACCTTC. Translation gives CASSPGRAGRKNYGYTF.

With respect to this clone: The sample carries other DNA sequences with the same CDR3. The rearrangement links TRBV19 to TRBJ2-2; TRBD1 is a possible D gene (5 bases). V shed 1 base and J shed 5 bases, with 8 bases lying between them. The germline V gene encodes CDR1 LNHDA and CDR2 SQIVND (reference sequence). The CDR3 runs to 14 residues. CDR3 protein: CASSIGAGTGELFF. The CDR3 DNA sequence: TGTGCCAGTAGTATAGGGGCAGGGACCGGGGAGCTGTTTTTT. Based on the CDR3 plus reference TRBV19 and TRBJ2-2, the full variable domain is DGGITQSPKYLFRKEGQNVTLSCEQNLNHDAMYWYRQDPGQGLRLIYYSQIVNDFQKGDIAEGYSVSREKKESFPLTVTSAQKNPTAFYLCASSIGAGTGELFFGEGSRLTVL.

The chain is built from TRBV19 and TRBJ1-2, with D tentatively TRBD1 (6 bases). Trimming stripped 2 bases from V and 4 bases from J, with 20 bases between. The CDR3 is 17 residues long. The germline V gene has CDR1 LNHDA and CDR2 SQIVND (reference sequence). The CDR3 spells CASSIRSPDSPGYGYTF. Here the CDR3 DNA reads TGTGCCAGTAGTATACGTTCTCCGGACAGTCCGGGCTATGGCTACACCTTC.

The chain is built from TRBV19 and TRBJ2-7; D not resolved. Trimming left V 5 bases short and J 0 bases short, with 11 bases between. The CDR3 is 14 amino acids. The germline CDR1 and CDR2 sequences are LNHDA and SQIVND (reference sequence). Here the CDR3 reads CASSSVGFSYEQYF. The CDR3 nucleotides read TGTGCCAGTAGTTCGGTGGGTTTCTCCTACGAGCAGTACTTC.

The chain joins TRBV6-5 to TRBJ1-4; D gene unclear. The V end lost 8 bases, the J end lost 7 bases, and 11 bases lay between the germline ends. CDR1 and CDR2 from the germline V gene are MNHEY and SVGAGI. This CDR3 is 12 amino acids long. The CDR3 bases are TGTGCCAGCTTGGTTGGAACTGAAAAACTGTTTTTT. Translating gives CASLVGTEKLFF.

The gene calls are TRBV5-1 and TRBJ1-1, with D unclear. Between the trimmed V and J ends, which lost 4 bases and 0 bases, there was a span of 10 bases. The germline V gene has CDR1 SGHRS and CDR2 YFSETQ. This CDR3 is 14 amino acids long. The CDR3 DNA sequence: TGCGCCAGCAGCGTCGGGGTTTTGAACACTGAAGCTTTCTTT. It encodes CASSVGVLNTEAFF.

The rearrangement links TRBV7-8 to TRBJ2-7; tentative D call: TRBD1 (6 bases). Germline V gene lookup returns CDR1 SGHVS and CDR2 FQNEAQ. Trimming removed 5 bases from V and 2 bases from J, with 13 bases in between. CDR3 length: 14 residues. The chain's CDR3 is CASSHTGSTYEQYF. The CDR3 DNA sequence: TGTGCCAGCAGCCATACAGGGAGCACCTACGAGCAGTACTTC. The entire variable domain, with the rest obtained from reference TRBV7-8 and TRBJ2-7, is as follows: GAGVSQSPRYKVAKRGQDVALRCDPISGHVSLFWYQQALGQGPEFLTYFQNEAQLDKSGLPSDRFFAERPEGSVSTLKIQRTQQEDSAVYLCASSHTGSTYEQYFGPGTRLTVT.

The chain carries TRBV5-1 and TRBJ1-1; maybe TRBD1 (5 bases). Trimming removed 3 bases at V and 3 bases at J, with 12 bases between. This CDR3 is built from 14 residues. From germline, CDR1 is SGHRS and CDR2 YFSETQ. CDR3 sequence: CASSSGPEDTEAFF. For the CDR3, the DNA is TGCGCCAGCAGCTCGGGACCGGAGGACACTGAAGCTTTCTTT.

The table lists this clone with a count of one. V is TRBV19 and J is TRBJ1-4; unclear D gene. Trimming removed 4 bases from V and 8 bases from J, with 8 bases in between. In germline, CDR1 is LNHDA, CDR2 SQIVND (reference sequence). The CDR3 sequence is 12 residues long. CDR3 amino acids: CASSTSNEKLFF. The CDR3, as DNA: TGTGCCAGTAGTACTAGTAACGAAAAACTGTTTTTT. Variable domain in full (rest from reference TRBV19 and TRBJ1-4): DGGITQSPKYLFRKEGQNVTLSCEQNLNHDAMYWYRQDPGQGLRLIYYSQIVNDFQKGDIAEGYSVSREKKESFPLTVTSAQKNPTAFYLCASSTSNEKLFFGSGTQLSVL.

The chain carries TRBV6-2 or TRBV6-3 and TRBJ1-5; TRBD1 aligns across 10 bases. CDR1 and CDR2 (germline): MNHEY, SVGEGT. Trimming took 5 bases from V and 7 from J; bases not matched to a gene: 5. This CDR3 is 14 amino acids long. The CDR3 loop reads CASSTRTGGQPQHF. CDR3 in DNA: TGTGCCAGCAGTACTCGGACAGGGGGACAGCCCCAGCATTTT.

The rearrangement links TRBV6-2 or TRBV6-3 to TRBJ2-7; weak D call: TRBD1 (6 bases). The CDR3 is made up of 14 amino acids. Germline CDR1 and CDR2: MNHEY and SVGEGT. V was cut by 6 bases and J by 2 bases, with 14 bases left in between. This CDR3 is CASSYSGQTYEQYF. The CDR3 DNA follows: TGTGCCAGCAGCTATTCAGGACAGACCTACGAGCAGTACTTC.

V and J are TRBV18 and TRBJ2-1; D uncertain. The germline gives CDR1 KGHSH, CDR2 LQKENI. The CDR3 is 14 residues long. V gave up 6 bases and J gave up 0 bases, with 9 bases separating them. The CDR3 sequence: CASSETRSYNEQFF. CDR3 DNA sequence: TGTGCCAGCTCCGAGACCCGCTCCTACAATGAGCAGTTCTTC.

The CDR3: CASSGGSSSQETQYF. The CDR3, as DNA: TGTGCCAGCAGTGGCGGATCCTCCTCCCAAGAGACCCAGTACTTC. This chain links TRBV2 with TRBJ2-5, with D unresolved. The CDR3 covers 15 residues. Trimming removed 4 bases at V and 1 base at J, with 13 bases between. Looked up from germline, CDR1 is SNHLY and CDR2 is FYNNEI.

This clone was picked up many times. The rearrangement links TRBV7-3 to TRBJ1-1; D remains ambiguous. This CDR3 contains 12 residues. Germline CDR1 SGHTA, CDR2 FQGTGA. Trimming left V 6 bases short and J 5 bases short, with 10 bases between. The CDR3 protein is CASRGRGTEAFF. The CDR3 bases are TGTGCCAGCAGAGGACGGGGAACTGAAGCTTTCTTT.